This T cell receptor beta chain appears in the sequencing data of a study of T cell responses to AZD1222 COVID-19 vaccine. V was trimmed by 3 bases and J by 0 bases, leaving 21 bases between them. Germline lookup yields CDR1 MNHEY and CDR2 SVGEGT. The CDR3 consists of 19 residues. Turning to this clone: Its antigen is undetermined.

Regarding the study as a whole: Spike as a whole was targeted by vaccine-associated CD4 TCRs, dominant at 160-218 and 743-854.

Profiling relied on immunoSEQ multiplex PCR, and the TCRdb table lists in-frame clones only, not all of them. Altogether 95,000 to 150,000 clones are present, 92% being singletons, with the ten largest covering around 1.7%. The origin of this receptor is an adult in good health. The rearrangement uses TRBV6-2 or TRBV6-3 and TRBJ1-5, with no clear D. Sequenced material: peripheral blood, taken on day 0 of AZD1222 vaccination. The CDR3 coding sequence is TGTGCCAGCAGTTATCGAAGGTCAGGTGGGATCAATAGCAATCAGCCCCAGCATTTT. Translation: CASSYRRSGGINSNQPQHF.